The 7 T cell receptor beta chains below all came from one sample that was sequenced in a study of cytomegalovirus exposure and HLA in healthy donors. PCR involved 60 Vbeta and 13 Jbeta primers. Profiling relied on immunoSEQ multiplex PCR, and the TCRdb table lists in-frame clones only, not all of them. The data show 200,000 to 250,000 clones, and the top ten clones hold around 0.95%. Specimen: PBMCs. These receptors were taken from a young woman in good health and CMV-seropositive.

To note about this clone: Other DNA sequences in the sample encode the same CDR3. The rearrangement links TRBV27 to TRBJ1-5; D perhaps matches TRBD1 (6 bases). V was pared by 3 bases and J by 4 bases, with 10 bases between. The CDR3 contains 14 residues. Per the germline V gene, CDR1 is MNHEY and CDR2 is SMNVEV (reference sequence). CDR3 region: CASSFRGSNQPQHF. The CDR3 DNA reads TGTGCCAGCAGTTTCAGGGGTAGTAATCAGCCCCAGCATTTT.

The rearrangement links TRBV5-6 to TRBJ2-3, with D perhaps TRBD1 (8 bases). This CDR3 comprises 18 residues. Germline CDR1 and CDR2: SGHDT and YYEEEE. Trimming left V 4 bases short and J 3 bases short, with 24 bases between. CDR3 sequence (DNA): TGTGCCAGCAGCCGGACAGGGAGGGTCGTGGATCGTACAGATACGCAGTATTTT. Translating it yields CASSRTGRVVDRTDTQYF.

The V call is TRBV5-5, the J call TRBJ1-4; D is unresolved. The CDR3 runs 12 residues. Trimming left V 7 bases short and J 5 bases short, with 9 bases between. Germline V gives CDR1 SGHKS, CDR2 YYEKEE (reference sequence). CDR3 nucleotides: TGTGCCAGCGGCGGAGTGAATGAAAAACTGTTTTTT. Protein: CASGGVNEKLFF.

The chain is built from TRBV13 and TRBJ2-1; TRBD2 matches at 12 bases. J lost 9 bases, V lost 0 bases, and 6 bases had no gene match. This CDR3 spans 16 amino acids. Germline CDR1 reads PRHDT; CDR2 reads FYEKMQ (reference sequence). The CDR3 sequence is CASSLGTSGRLGEQFF. The CDR3 nucleotides read TGTGCCAGCAGCTTAGGGACTAGCGGGAGACTCGGTGAGCAGTTCTTC.

On this clone itself: One end of the junction fails to match germline, which may point to a read error. The chain has TRBV5-4 and TRBJ2-7, with a tentative D call TRBD2 (6 bases). The CDR3 consists of 15 residues. Looked up from germline, CDR1 is SGHNT and CDR2 is YYREEE (reference sequence). CDR3 in amino acids: CASSPGLNLIGRQYF. The CDR3 bases are TGTGCTAGCAGCCCCGGACTAAATCTCATTGGAAGGCAGTACTTC.

The CDR3, as DNA: TGTGCCACCAGCCGCCGACAGGGCCTATACAATGAGCAGTTCTTC. Its translation: CATSRRQGLYNEQFF. This chain connects TRBV15 to TRBJ2-1; the match to TRBD1 covers 7 bases. The CDR3 contains 15 residues. Trimming cost V 5 bases and J 4 bases; bases outside gene matches: 8. CDR1 and CDR2 (germline): LNHNV, YYDKDF (reference sequence).

The chain recombines TRBV5-6 with TRBJ1-3; D ambiguous. The CDR3 loop spans 15 amino acids. Trimming took off 1 base at V and 1 base at J, with 9 bases between the two ends. Per the germline V gene, CDR1 is SGHDT and CDR2 is YYEEEE. The CDR3 DNA sequence: TGTGCCAGCAGCTTGCCCCCCGGGTCTGGAAACACCATATATTTT. This translates into CASSLPPGSGNTIYF. The entire variable domain, with the rest obtained from reference TRBV5-6 and TRBJ1-3, is as follows: DAGVTQSPTHLIKTRGQQVTLRCSPKSGHDTVSWYQQALGQGPQFIFQYYEEEERQRGNFPDRFSGHQFPNYSSELNVNALLLGDSALYLCASSLPPGSGNTIYFGEGSWLTVV.